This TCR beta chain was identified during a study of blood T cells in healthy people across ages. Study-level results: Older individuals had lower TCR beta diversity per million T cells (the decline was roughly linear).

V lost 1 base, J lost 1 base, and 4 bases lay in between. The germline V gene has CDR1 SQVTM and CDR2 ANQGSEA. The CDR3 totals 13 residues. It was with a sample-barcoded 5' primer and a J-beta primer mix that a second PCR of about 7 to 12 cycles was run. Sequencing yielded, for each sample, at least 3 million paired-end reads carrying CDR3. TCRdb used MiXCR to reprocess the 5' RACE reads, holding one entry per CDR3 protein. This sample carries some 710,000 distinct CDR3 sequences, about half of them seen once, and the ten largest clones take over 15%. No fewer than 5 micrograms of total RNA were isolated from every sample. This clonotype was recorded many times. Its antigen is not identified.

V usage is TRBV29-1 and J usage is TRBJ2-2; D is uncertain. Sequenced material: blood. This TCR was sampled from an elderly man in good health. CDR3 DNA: TGCAGCGTTGAAGCGGAGAACACCGGGGAGCTGTTTTTT. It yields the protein CSVEAENTGELFF.